A selection of T cell receptor beta chains follows, all from one sample in a study of Ad26.COV2.S vaccination and SARS-CoV-2 variants. Libraries were prepared by immunoSEQ multiplex PCR; TCRdb keeps only in-frame clonotypes and omits some of them. The sample lists fewer than 600,000 clones, roughly nine tenths occurring once. Sequenced here: peripheral blood, sampled in a trial of Ad26.COV2.S vaccine versus placebo. Every receptor here comes from a person between 18 and 60 years old who received the Ad26.COV2.S COVID-19 vaccine or a placebo. Both conserved end residues are part of each CDR3. D genes are given only for firm matches. Clone size is given for some rows only: seen once, a few or many times, or a class if the clone is expanded.

d_gene: TRBD1
abundance: NA
j_gene: TRBJ1-3
v_gene: TRBV24-1
CDR3aa: CATSDSGQGTGNTIYF
CDR3nt: TGTGCCACCAGTGACTCGGGACAGGGGACTGGAAACACCATATATTTT

d_gene: NA
abundance: few
j_gene: TRBJ2-3
v_gene: TRBV5-4
CDR3aa: CASSLGGGSTDTQYF
CDR3nt: TGTGCCAGCAGCTTAGGGGGGGGGAGCACAGATACGCAGTATTTT

d_gene: TRBD1
abundance: NA
j_gene: TRBJ2-3
v_gene: TRBV14
CDR3aa: CASSETGGASTDTQYF
CDR3nt: TGTGCCAGCAGCGAAACAGGGGGAGCTAGCACAGATACGCAGTATTTT

d_gene: TRBD1
abundance: NA
j_gene: TRBJ2-2
v_gene: TRBV5-1
CDR3aa: CASSTNRGRTGELFF
CDR3nt: TGCGCCAGCAGCACAAACAGGGGGAGGACCGGGGAGCTGTTTTTT

d_gene: NA
abundance: NA
j_gene: TRBJ2-5
v_gene: TRBV5-1
CDR3aa: CASSQQETQYF
CDR3nt: TGCGCCAGCAGCCAGCAAGAGACCCAGTACTTC

d_gene: TRBD1
abundance: NA
j_gene: TRBJ2-3
v_gene: TRBV11-3
CDR3aa: CASSKGTGGAYTQYF
CDR3nt: TGTGCCAGCAGCAAAGGGACAGGGGGCGCATATACGCAGTATTTT

d_gene: NA
abundance: NA
j_gene: TRBJ2-1
v_gene: TRBV19
CDR3aa: CASSIGPNNEQFF
CDR3nt: TGTGCCAGTAGTATCGGGCCGAACAATGAGCAGTTCTTC

d_gene: NA
abundance: NA
j_gene: TRBJ2-1
v_gene: TRBV7-8
CDR3aa: CASSPSRTEQFF
CDR3nt: TGTGCCAGCAGCCCATCAAGGACAGAGCAGTTCTTC

d_gene: NA
abundance: NA
j_gene: TRBJ2-6
v_gene: TRBV15
CDR3aa: CATSTRTGYGSGANVLTF
CDR3nt: TGTGCCACCAGCACACGGACGGGATACGGCTCTGGGGCCAACGTCCTGACTTTC

d_gene: NA
abundance: NA
j_gene: TRBJ2-3
v_gene: TRBV12-3/TRBV12-4
CDR3aa: CASSLVGGDTQYF
CDR3nt: TGTGCCAGCAGTTTAGTGGGTGGAGATACGCAGTATTTT

d_gene: NA
abundance: NA
j_gene: TRBJ2-3
v_gene: TRBV18
CDR3aa: CASSPKVPGVPTDTQYF
CDR3nt: TGTGCCAGCTCCCCCAAGGTCCCAGGGGTCCCCACAGATACGCAGTATTTT

d_gene: NA
abundance: NA
j_gene: TRBJ2-7
v_gene: TRBV25-1
CDR3aa: CASSEVLGYEQYF
CDR3nt: TGTGCCAGCAGTGAAGTCTTGGGTTACGAGCAGTACTTC

d_gene: TRBD2
abundance: NA
j_gene: TRBJ2-1
v_gene: TRBV29-1
CDR3aa: CSVEVAGGPAYNEQFF
CDR3nt: TGCAGCGTTGAGGTAGCGGGAGGGCCAGCGTACAATGAGCAGTTCTTC

d_gene: NA
abundance: NA
j_gene: TRBJ1-5
v_gene: TRBV12-3/TRBV12-4
CDR3aa: CASSLNRAAPQHF
CDR3nt: TGTGCCAGCAGTTTAAACAGGGCGGCGCCCCAGCATTTT

d_gene: NA
abundance: NA
j_gene: TRBJ1-6
v_gene: TRBV14
CDR3aa: CASSQVVYSPLHF
CDR3nt: TGTGCCAGCAGCCAAGTTGTGTATTCACCCCTCCACTTT

d_gene: TRBD1
abundance: NA
j_gene: TRBJ2-7
v_gene: TRBV4-1
CDR3aa: CASSHAAGGNEQYF
CDR3nt: TGCGCCAGCAGCCACGCGGCAGGGGGTAACGAGCAGTACTTC

d_gene: NA
abundance: NA
j_gene: TRBJ1-2
v_gene: TRBV3-1/TRBV3-2
CDR3aa: CASSQGWAGGYTF
CDR3nt: TGTGCCAGCAGCCAAGGTTGGGCAGGTGGCTACACCTTC

d_gene: NA
abundance: NA
j_gene: TRBJ2-1
v_gene: TRBV30
CDR3aa: CAWSVFPQDNEQFF
CDR3nt: TGTGCCTGGAGTGTATTCCCACAGGACAATGAGCAGTTCTTC

d_gene: NA
abundance: NA
j_gene: TRBJ1-5
v_gene: TRBV18
CDR3aa: CASSRTGGAGQPQHF
CDR3nt: TGTGCCAGCTCACGGACGGGGGGAGCGGGTCAGCCCCAGCATTTT

d_gene: NA
abundance: few
j_gene: TRBJ2-7
v_gene: TRBV19
CDR3aa: CASSTGTTYEQYF
CDR3nt: TGTGCCAGTAGTACCGGGACAACCTACGAGCAGTACTTC

d_gene: NA
abundance: NA
j_gene: TRBJ2-5
v_gene: TRBV6-1
CDR3aa: CASSEAFGMSIQETQYF
CDR3nt: TGTGCCAGCAGTGAAGCTTTTGGGATGAGCATCCAAGAGACCCAGTACTTC

d_gene: TRBD1
abundance: once
j_gene: TRBJ1-2
v_gene: TRBV6-5
CDR3aa: CASSRTGVGYTF
CDR3nt: TGTGCCAGCAGTCGGACAGGGGTCGGCTACACCTTC

d_gene: TRBD1
abundance: NA
j_gene: TRBJ1-2
v_gene: TRBV19
CDR3aa: CASSIPRDRGRRGYTF
CDR3nt: TGTGCCAGTAGTATCCCCCGGGACAGGGGGCGCCGAGGCTACACCTTC

d_gene: TRBD1
abundance: NA
j_gene: TRBJ2-3
v_gene: TRBV28
CDR3aa: CASSRRGTGPIRTDTQYF
CDR3nt: TGTGCCAGCAGTCGCCGAGGGACAGGGCCCATCCGGACAGATACGCAGTATTTT

d_gene: NA
abundance: NA
j_gene: TRBJ1-1
v_gene: TRBV12-5
CDR3aa: CASGPTAEAFF
CDR3nt: TGTGCTAGTGGTCCAACAGCTGAAGCTTTCTTT

d_gene: NA
abundance: once
j_gene: TRBJ1-4
v_gene: TRBV29-1
CDR3aa: CSVAEGVNEKLFF
CDR3nt: TGCAGCGTGGCTGAAGGTGTTAATGAAAAACTGTTTTTT

d_gene: NA
abundance: NA
j_gene: TRBJ2-7
v_gene: TRBV7-2
CDR3aa: CASSLGSYEQYF
CDR3nt: TGTGCCAGCAGCTTAGGTTCCTACGAGCAGTACTTC

d_gene: NA
abundance: NA
j_gene: TRBJ1-3
v_gene: TRBV9
CDR3aa: CASSGQKRNTIYF
CDR3nt: TGTGCCAGCAGCGGACAGAAAAGAAACACCATATATTTT